The next 23 T cell receptor beta chains were all read from a single sample in a study of CD8 T cells in Susac syndrome. Random hexamers were used to reverse transcribe the RNA input (roughly 0.5 to 1 ug). TCRdb redid the calling of the immunoSEQ multiplex PCR reads with MiXCR, one entry per CDR3 protein. This repertoire shows approximately 120,000 distinct CDR3 sequences, about 94% found once; its top ten account for roughly 0.091%. What was sequenced was CD4+ T cells from PBMCs. These receptors came from a human donor in good health.

The gene calls are TRBV2 and TRBJ2-6, with D maybe TRBD1 (5 bases). Germline CDR1 is SNHLY and CDR2 is FYNNEI. This CDR3 is 14 amino acids long. The V end was cut by 10 bases, the J end by 0 bases, with 10 bases between. CDR3 residues: CATHQGSGANVLTF. The CDR3 coding sequence is TGTGCCACCCACCAGGGCTCTGGGGCCAACGTCCTGACTTTC.

V and J are TRBV4-1 and TRBJ2-7; D call uncertain. The CDR3 extends over 14 amino acids. CDR1 and CDR2 (germline): MGHRA, YSYEKL. Deletions cut 0 bases from V and 0 bases from J, with 6 bases between. The CDR3 sequence: CASSQDAHSYEQYF. The CDR3 DNA is TGCGCCAGCAGCCAAGACGCTCACTCCTACGAGCAGTACTTC.

V gene TRBV2 combines with J gene TRBJ2-7; D gene ambiguous. The CDR3 covers 13 residues. Germline V gene sequence: CDR1 SNHLY, CDR2 FYNNEI. V dropped 1 base and J dropped 4 bases, with 8 bases sitting between them. CDR3 nucleotides: TGTGCCAGCAGTGAAGAGCAGCTTTACGAGCAGTACTTC. Residues: CASSEEQLYEQYF.

The chain couples TRBV2 to TRBJ2-7; 8 positions match TRBD1. This CDR3 spans 12 amino acids. Trimming at V came to 8 bases and at J to 4 bases, leaving 4 bases not matched to a gene. Germline V gene sequence: CDR1 SNHLY, CDR2 FYNNEI. In nucleotides, the CDR3 is TGTGCCAGCCTTGGACAGGGTTACGAGCAGTACTTC. Translating it yields CASLGQGYEQYF. Full variable domain (outside the CDR3, taken from reference TRBV2 and TRBJ2-7): EPEVTQTPSHQVTQMGQEVILRCVPISNHLYFYWYRQILGQKVEFLVSFYNNEISEKSEIFDDQFSVERPDGSNFTLKIRSTKLEDSAMYFCASLGQGYEQYFGPGTRLTVT.

This CDR3 reads CASRPDQVDQPQHF. The CDR3 DNA reads as TGCGCCAGCAGACCGGACCAGGTTGATCAGCCCCAGCATTTT. The chain combines TRBV5-1 with TRBJ1-5, with D unclear. V lost 5 bases, J lost 5 bases, and 14 bases lay in between. The CDR3 runs 14 residues. CDR1 is SGHRS, CDR2 YFSETQ, per germline.

A few counts support this clonotype. V and J are TRBV3-1 and TRBJ1-2; 7 bases are shared with TRBD1. The CDR3 has 14 residues. Per the germline V gene, CDR1 is LGHDT and CDR2 is YNNKEL (reference sequence). Losses at the gene ends were 4 bases for V and 4 bases for J; bases not matched to a gene: 6. The CDR3 spells CASSPRQGSYGYTF. In nucleotides, the CDR3 is TGTGCCAGCAGCCCCAGACAGGGTAGCTATGGCTACACCTTC.

DNA for the CDR3: TGTGCCAGCAGCCCAAGAATGGGGGTCGATACGCAGTATTTT. Translating gives CASSPRMGVDTQYF. J is TRBJ2-3 and V is TRBV3-1, with D perhaps matching TRBD1 or TRBD2 (5 bases each). The CDR3 covers 14 residues. Germline CDR1 and CDR2: LGHDT and YNNKEL (reference sequence). The ends were cut back, 4 bases at V and 6 bases at J, with 14 bases in the middle.

This clonotype was detected once. The chain employs TRBV5-1 and TRBJ2-1, with 14 bases matching TRBD2. The germline V gene has CDR1 SGHRS and CDR2 YFSETQ. J lost 13 bases, V lost 3 bases, and 12 bases had no gene match. CDR3 length equals 16 residues. CDR3 DNA sequence: TGCGCCAGCAGCTCGGGACTAGCGGGAGTGTCTTTGGGACAGTTCTTC. Its translation is CASSSGLAGVSLGQFF.

The DNA of the CDR3 is TGTGCCAGCAGCTCGGGACTAGGACCCGGGGAGCAGTACTTC. Its translation is CASSSGLGPGEQYF. J is TRBJ2-7 and V is TRBV5-6, with TRBD2 identical over 8 bases. V trimming: 3 bases; J trimming: 7 bases; junction bases outside the gene matches: 9. In germline, CDR1 is SGHDT, CDR2 YYEEEE. CDR3 length equals 14 residues.

The chain links TRBV7-2 to TRBJ1-1; D is unclear. Germline CDR1 reads SGHTA; CDR2 reads FQGNSA. V was shortened by 1 base and J by 0 bases, with 9 bases between the two germline ends. This CDR3 is 15 amino acids long. CDR3 nucleotide sequence: TGTGCCAGCAGCTTAGTTGGCATCTTGAACACTGAAGCTTTCTTT. Its protein is CASSLVGILNTEAFF.

The genes are TRBV2 and TRBJ1-2; a possible D gene is TRBD1 (6 bases). CDR3 length: 14 amino acids. Germline V gene lookup returns CDR1 SNHLY and CDR2 FYNNEI. Between the trimmed V and J ends, which lost 5 bases and 3 bases, there was a span of 13 bases. CDR3 loop: CASSRDTNYYGYTF. The DNA for the CDR3 is TGTGCCAGCAGTAGGGACACCAATTACTATGGCTACACCTTC.

The rearrangement uses TRBV29-1 and TRBJ2-5; unclear D gene. The CDR3 length is 13 residues. The germline V gene encodes CDR1 SQVTM and CDR2 ANQGSEA. V was shortened by 6 bases and J by 0 bases, with 11 bases between the two germline ends. DNA for the CDR3: TGCAGCGTGGGTCCGCCCAACCAAGAGACCCAGTACTTC. This translates into CSVGPPNQETQYF. Variable domain in full (rest from reference TRBV29-1 and TRBJ2-5): SAVISQKPSRDICQRGTSLTIQCQVDSQVTMMFWYRQQPGQSLTLIATANQGSEATYESGFVIDKFPISRPNLTFSTLTVSNMSPEDSSIYLCSVGPPNQETQYFGPGTRLLVL.

CDR3 in DNA: TGCAGTGCTACAAGGACTAGCGGGAACTACGAGCAGTACTTC. Protein product: CSATRTSGNYEQYF. V gene TRBV20-1 combines with J gene TRBJ2-7; 12 nucleotides line up with TRBD2. CDR3 length: 14 residues. J gave up 3 bases and V 4 bases, and 4 bases lay outside the gene matches. Germline CDR1 and CDR2: DFQATT and SNEGSKA (reference sequence).

CDR3 residues: CASNDPGVVNQPQHF. In DNA, the CDR3 is TGTGCCAGTAATGACCCTGGGGTGGTCAATCAGCCCCAGCATTTT. The V and J genes are TRBV19 and TRBJ1-5, with D uncertain. This CDR3 spans 15 amino acids. Germline CDR1 LNHDA, CDR2 SQIVND (reference sequence). The V end lost 7 bases, the J end lost 3 bases, and 16 bases lay between the germline ends.

V and J are TRBV20-1 and TRBJ1-2; D is possibly TRBD1 (5 bases). The CDR3 is 13 residues long. Trimming left V 2 bases short and J 6 bases short, with 13 bases between. The V gene's germline CDR1 is DFQATT and CDR2 SNEGSKA (reference sequence). The CDR3 region is CSARTTGLDGYTF. The DNA of the CDR3 is TGCAGTGCTAGAACTACAGGTCTTGATGGCTACACCTTC.

The CDR3 region has the DNA TGTGCCAGTAGTGTCGGGGTGAGGACAGATACGCAGTATTTT. Its translation: CASSVGVRTDTQYF. The V and J genes are TRBV19 and TRBJ2-3, with D perhaps TRBD2 (5 bases). The V end lost 5 bases, the J end lost 3 bases, and 12 bases lay between the germline ends. CDR1 is LNHDA, CDR2 SQIVND, per germline (reference sequence). The CDR3 length is 14 residues.

The rearrangement links TRBV19 to TRBJ1-1; D uncertain. Germline loops: CDR1 LNHDA, CDR2 SQIVND (reference sequence). The V gene lost 6 bases and the J gene lost 9 bases, with 11 bases spanning the gap. The CDR3 spans 11 residues. The CDR3 DNA reads as TGTGCCAGTAGAGACGGTTCTAAAGCTTTCTTT. Its translation is CASRDGSKAFF.

The chain combines TRBV6-2 or TRBV6-3 with TRBJ2-2; weak D call: TRBD1 (6 bases). V was trimmed by 5 bases and J by 6 bases, leaving 10 bases between them. Germline V CDR1 and CDR2: MNHEY, SVGEGT. This CDR3 spans 13 amino acids. The CDR3 coding sequence is TGTGCCAGCAGTGCAGGGGTCCCCGGGGAGCTGTTTTTT. It specifies CASSAGVPGELFF.

The gene calls are TRBV20-1 and TRBJ1-1; perhaps TRBD1 as D (6 bases). Trimming shortened V by 5 bases and J by 1 base, and 14 bases separated the two germline ends. The germline gives CDR1 DFQATT, CDR2 SNEGSKA (reference sequence). This CDR3 contains 14 residues. This CDR3 is CSAYPGQPNTEAFF. The CDR3 DNA follows: TGCAGTGCTTACCCAGGACAGCCGAACACTGAAGCTTTCTTT.

CDR3 region: CSVTPGQTQYF. The CDR3 nucleotides are TGCAGCGTGACCCCCGGCCAGACCCAGTACTTC. The chain links TRBV29-1 to TRBJ2-5, with D unresolved. CDR3 length: 11 amino acids. CDR1 is SQVTM and CDR2 is ANQGSEA in the germline V gene. V lost 6 bases to trimming and J lost 6 bases, with 11 bases between them.

CDR3 DNA sequence: TGCAGCGTTGGTGGACAGGCCTACAATGAGCAGTTCTTC. It translates to CSVGGQAYNEQFF. The chain carries TRBV29-1 and TRBJ2-1; the match to TRBD1 covers 7 bases. CDR1 and CDR2 from the germline V gene are SQVTM and ANQGSEA. The CDR3 is 13 amino acids. The V segment lost 4 bases and the J segment 2 bases; nucleotides outside the gene matches: 2.

This clonotype was counted a single time. The chain is built from TRBV30 and TRBJ2-2, with D possibly called TRBD1 or TRBD2 (6 bases each). There are 15 residues in the CDR3. The germline V and J ends were trimmed by 2 bases and 5 bases, with 15 bases remaining between them. The germline gives CDR1 GTSNPN, CDR2 SVGIG (reference sequence). DNA for the CDR3: TGTGCCTGGAGTAGTGGGGGGCGCTGGACCGGGGAGCTGTTTTTT. Amino acid sequence: CAWSSGGRWTGELFF.

The rearrangement joins TRBV5-1 to TRBJ2-5, with TRBD1 identical over 9 bases. Germline V gene data show CDR1 as SGHRS and CDR2 as YFSETQ. The CDR3 is 14 amino acids. V gave up 8 bases and J gave up 4 bases; unmatched junction bases: 9. CDR3 DNA: TGCGCCAGTGGGACAGGGACGTCTGGAGAGACCCAGTACTTC. Residues: CASGTGTSGETQYF.